A selection of T cell receptor beta chains follows, all from one sample in a study of monozygotic twins with inflammatory bowel disease. TCRdb reprocessed the 5' RACE reads, with one entry per CDR3 protein and no DNA. Reported are about 160,000 distinct CDR3 sequences; the ten largest clones contain 2.4%. The specimen sequenced was blood. The source is a human donor with ulcerative colitis or Crohn's disease, or a healthy co-twin of an affected twin (not recorded which). The CDR3 runs from the conserved cysteine through the conserved F or W.

V gene	J gene	CDR3 protein
TRBV5-1	TRBJ2-1	CASSGPSRGAISYNEQFF
TRBV5-1	TRBJ2-1	CASSLSSRENNEQFF
TRBV10-3	TRBJ2-2	CATGTAGELFF
TRBV3-1	TRBJ2-1	CASSLLAGSYNEQFF
TRBV7-6	TRBJ2-1	CASSPPGRGANDEQFF
TRBV5-1	TRBJ2-1	CASGGVGSPYNEQFF
TRBV5-8	TRBJ1-1	CASTLLIGSTEAFF
TRBV6-5	TRBJ1-5	CASSSGRNQPQHF
TRBV19	TRBJ1-5	CASKGPNQPQHF
TRBV5-6	TRBJ2-1	CASSLDPGMKNEQFF
TRBV6-5	TRBJ2-3	CASSYSRIDTQYF
TRBV28	TRBJ2-1	CASRLNNEQFF
TRBV24-1	TRBJ2-2	CATSDHWDFSGELFF
TRBV20-1	TRBJ2-1	CNILGKRQAYNEQFF
TRBV10-3	TRBJ1-2	CAISERGSGYTF
TRBV18	TRBJ2-7	CASSPAGVHEQYF
TRBV10-3	TRBJ2-3	CAISGGDTQYF
TRBV12-3/TRBV12-4	TRBJ2-3	CASSSHLRDTDTQYF
TRBV6-5	TRBJ1-5	CASSYARENQPQHF
TRBV20-1	TRBJ2-7	CSASVAYEQYF
TRBV12-3/TRBV12-4	TRBJ2-1	CASRSGTDPSYNEQFF
TRBV19	TRBJ2-2	CASSIDLYREDTGELFF
TRBV4-3	TRBJ2-2	CASSQDLGRSGTGELFF
TRBV5-4	TRBJ1-1	CASSFDSNTEAFF
TRBV28	TRBJ2-3	CASRAGVNTDTQYF
TRBV5-1	TRBJ2-3	CASSLDGGSTDTQYF
TRBV5-1	TRBJ2-1	CASSLVGPGSGSYNEQFF
TRBV28	TRBJ2-3	CASSTSPITDTQYF
TRBV5-1	TRBJ2-7	CASSLFGHEQYF
TRBV19	TRBJ2-2	CASRKTKTGGNTGELFF
TRBV12-3/TRBV12-4	TRBJ1-4	CASSFTEKLFF
TRBV19	TRBJ2-7	CASSSPGRAPYEQYF
TRBV4-3	TRBJ2-1	CASSYDDYRSYNEQFF
TRBV7-3	TRBJ2-1	CASSSRGVSEQFF
TRBV7-2	TRBJ1-2	CASSLEGGSGYTF
TRBV25-1	TRBJ2-2	CASSVGYNTGELFF
TRBV27	TRBJ1-5	CASSPNRDSNQPQHF
TRBV5-1	TRBJ2-7	CASSREPTVTYEQYF
TRBV5-1	TRBJ2-2	CASSWGTGANTGELFF
TRBV28	TRBJ1-6	CASSTPLTGTGDSPLHF
TRBV24-1	TRBJ1-1	CATTGENSQGGTEAFF
TRBV6-1	TRBJ2-3	CASGPGTPRADTQYF
TRBV20-1	TRBJ1-5	CSAKGQLIYQPQHF
TRBV18	TRBJ1-2	CASSPDTVPNGGYTF
TRBV24-1	TRBJ2-1	CATSDTGTGDYNEQFF
TRBV27	TRBJ1-1	CASSIGPLRGTEAFF
TRBV5-1	TRBJ1-5	CASSLGTVNNQPQHF
TRBV12-3/TRBV12-4	TRBJ2-5	CASGEFGVKETQYF
TRBV5-4	TRBJ1-2	CASSLRQVYGYTF
TRBV6-1	TRBJ2-1	CASSSGGDSNEQFF
TRBV12-3/TRBV12-4	TRBJ2-5	CASSFTETQYF
TRBV5-1	TRBJ1-1	CASSFLSNTEAFF